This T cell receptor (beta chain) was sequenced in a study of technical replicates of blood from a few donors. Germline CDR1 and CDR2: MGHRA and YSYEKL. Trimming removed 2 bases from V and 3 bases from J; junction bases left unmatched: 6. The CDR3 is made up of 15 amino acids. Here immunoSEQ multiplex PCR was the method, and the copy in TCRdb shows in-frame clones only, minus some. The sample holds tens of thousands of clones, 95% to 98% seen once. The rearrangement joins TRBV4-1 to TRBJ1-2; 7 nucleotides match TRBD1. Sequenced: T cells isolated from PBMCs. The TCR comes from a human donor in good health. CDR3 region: CASSQFLGGDYGYTF. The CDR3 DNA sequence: TGCGCCAGCAGCCAATTTCTAGGGGGCGACTATGGCTACACCTTC.